The subject of this entry is one T cell receptor (beta chain). Its antigen is still unknown. The junction departs from germline at one end; a sequencing error may be responsible. This sample stems from a study of tumor-infiltrating lymphocytes in primary liver carcinoma. About the research overall: Each of the growths was stage T1-T3 N0M0, extending about 4.2 to 10 cm across. Overall study results and limits: Lesser overlap characterized tumor-adjacent and tumor-blood pairs relative to tumor region pairs.

The CDR3 is 12 residues long. The germline CDR1 and CDR2 sequences are SQVTM and ANQGSEA. TCR beta cDNA was made from roughly 500 ng total RNA with a constant-region primer. Slightly modified ARM-PCR, run as three nested multiplex PCR rounds, produced the TCR beta libraries. Both of the initial two PCR rounds ran for nine to eleven cycles and employed TRBV1-TRBV30 forward primers alongside a C-beta reverse primer. TCRdb passed the multiplex PCR reads through MiXCR, listing each CDR3 protein once. In the table there are under 200,000 distinct CDR3 sequences, 85% of which are singletons. Unsorted bulk tissue, about 18-31 mg of it, served as the source for co-extraction of RNA and DNA. Subjects presented with primary liver carcinoma managed by surgical resection. Per tumor, sampling covered five separate regions.

The V call is TRBV29-1, the J call TRBJ1-1; D possibly corresponds to TRBD1 (5 bases). The sequence was collected from a man aged 35 to 55 with primary liver carcinoma and hepatitis B virus infection. Sequenced sample: tumor tissue from primary liver carcinoma. CDR3 in DNA: TGCAGCGTGGTAACAGGTAACACTGAAGCTTACTTT. It is translated as CSVVTGNTEAYF.